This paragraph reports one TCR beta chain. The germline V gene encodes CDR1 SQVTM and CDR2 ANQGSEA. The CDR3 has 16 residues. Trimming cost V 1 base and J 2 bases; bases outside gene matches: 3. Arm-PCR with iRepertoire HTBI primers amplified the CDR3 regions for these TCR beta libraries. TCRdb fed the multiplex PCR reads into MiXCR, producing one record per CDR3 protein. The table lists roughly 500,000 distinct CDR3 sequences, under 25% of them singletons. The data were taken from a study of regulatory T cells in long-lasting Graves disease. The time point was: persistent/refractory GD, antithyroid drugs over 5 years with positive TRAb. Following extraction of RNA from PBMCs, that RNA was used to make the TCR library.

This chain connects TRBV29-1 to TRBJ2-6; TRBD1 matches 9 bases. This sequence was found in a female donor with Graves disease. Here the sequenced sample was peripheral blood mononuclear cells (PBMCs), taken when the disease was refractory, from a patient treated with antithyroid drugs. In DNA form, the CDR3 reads TGCAGCGTTGAAGCGGACAGGGGTGCTGGGGCCAACGTCCTGACTTTC. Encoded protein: CSVEADRGAGANVLTF.